This TCR beta chain was identified during a study of cytomegalovirus exposure and HLA in healthy donors. Study results and limitations: Later work showed greater clonal expansion in HLA-associated TCR beta chains than in equally common others.

Regarding this clone: What it binds is unknown.

PCR was performed using 60 Vbeta and 13 Jbeta primers. Clones were read by immunoSEQ multiplex PCR, and TCRdb kept only the in-frame ones, dropping some. In the table there are 95,000 to 120,000 clones, around 68% of which are singletons. The sample comprised PBMCs. The clonotype originates from a woman aged 40 to 50 in good health and CMV-seropositive.

In nucleotides, the CDR3 is TGTGCCAGCAGCCTCCTGGCGGGGGGGACAGATACGCAGTATTTT. The encoded protein is CASSLLAGGTDTQYF. This sequence joins TRBV11-2 and TRBJ2-3; TRBD2 aligns across 9 bases. CDR1 is SGHAT, CDR2 FQNNGV, per germline. The CDR3 covers 15 residues. Trimming took 5 bases from V and 3 from J; bases not matched to a gene: 6.